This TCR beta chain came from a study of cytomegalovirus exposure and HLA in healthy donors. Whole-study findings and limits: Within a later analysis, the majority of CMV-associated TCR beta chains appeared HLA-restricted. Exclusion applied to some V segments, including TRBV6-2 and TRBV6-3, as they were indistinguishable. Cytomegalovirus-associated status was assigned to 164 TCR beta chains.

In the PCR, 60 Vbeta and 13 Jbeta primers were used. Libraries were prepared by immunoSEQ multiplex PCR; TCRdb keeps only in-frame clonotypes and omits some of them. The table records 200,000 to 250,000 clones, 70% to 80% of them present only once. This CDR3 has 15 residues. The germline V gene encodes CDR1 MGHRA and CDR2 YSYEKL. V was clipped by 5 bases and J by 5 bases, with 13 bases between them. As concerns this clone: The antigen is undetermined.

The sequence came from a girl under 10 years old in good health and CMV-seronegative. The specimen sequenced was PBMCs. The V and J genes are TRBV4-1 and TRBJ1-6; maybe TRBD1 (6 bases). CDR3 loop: CASSSTGTNNSPLHF. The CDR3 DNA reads TGCGCCAGCAGCTCGACAGGAACGAATAATTCACCCCTCCACTTT.